The clone carrying this T cell receptor (beta chain) was picked up many times. Its antigen is not known. The data are from a study of T-cell reconstitution after alpha-beta-depleted transplantation in children. Unique molecular identifiers were incorporated during preparation of the TCRbeta library. TCRdb itself ran the PCR reads through MiXCR, one entry per CDR3 protein. The sample records approximately 350,000 distinct CDR3 sequences, roughly 17% being singletons. Trimming pared 6 bases from V and 2 bases from J, leaving 10 bases between. This CDR3 is 13 amino acids long. Germline loops: CDR1 SQVTM, CDR2 ANQGSEA. Whole-study results and caveats: About two months after transplant, alpha-beta T cells reportedly came from several hundred expanded graft clones. At the one-year point after transplant, T-cell counts and TCRbeta diversity were found to come mostly from T cells that had been newly produced. Day-60 TCRbeta diversity that was high in some patients was derived from surviving recipient T cells and thymic progenitors.

The input for sequencing was PBMCs, mostly from graft donor cells, taken 360 days after TCRalphabeta/CD19-depleted stem cell transplant. The sequence derives from a male patient aged 2-9 years who had a stem cell transplant for acute lymphoblastic leukemia, so the T cells may come from the graft donor. J is TRBJ2-2 and V is TRBV29-1; no clear D. CDR3 nucleotide sequence: TGCAGCGTCCATCAGACTAACACCGGGGAGCTGTTTTTT. Its translation is CSVHQTNTGELFF.